This section outlines one T cell receptor (beta chain) sequence together with its context. Its antigen specificity is not known. The sample holds no much larger clone one base away, and base qualities are not on file. The CDR3, from cysteine to phenylalanine, totals 13 residues. The DNA shown is the 39-base CDR3, in frame from base 1. The CDR1 and CDR2 encoded by the germline V gene (reference sequence) are GTSNPN and SVGIG. Trimming leaves V shorter by 1 base and J shorter by 6 bases, with the junction holding 4 bases beyond the gene matches. The data derive from a study of blood T cell repertoires in COVID-19 (dated by TCRdb to the early 2020s). In terms of the full investigation: Samples covering the acute and convalescent phases of COVID-19 were provided by collaborators in the United States, Italy and Spain. The prospective study material was composed of cDNA or gDNA derived from T cells, B-cell-depleted T cells, or PBMCs. The dataset comprised deeply sampled blood TCRbeta repertoires from subjects exposed to, actively infected with, or recovered from COVID-19. The repertoires were made available in a free public database intended to serve as a resource for research on the immune response to SARS-CoV-2. The samples were drawn from two sources: the first 160 participants of the ongoing ImmuneRACE study, and fewer than 1,500 subjects contributed by 6 global collaborators. The sample metadata nearly always contained a de-identified subject ID, COVID-19 status, age in years and sex. Where available, HLA class I and class II types were taken from metadata supplied by the sample provider and were not determined by assay-based typing. The full study reports these points: The quantity of clinical and demographic metadata differed by source and by participant and was supplied without curation.

TCRbeta CDR3 regions were amplified from genomic DNA using the immunoSEQ Assay, a bias-controlled multiplex PCR. Regarding the original processing steps: The number of nucleated cells in each sample was estimated by amplification of reference gene primers within the assay. To quantify the absolute abundance of each unique TCRbeta CDR3 rearrangement, sequence reads were collapsed and filtered. Productive Simpson clonality was computed per sample as the square root of Simpson's diversity index over productive rearrangements. Not all clones reach the TCRdb copy of this immuneACCESS table, which keeps in-frame sequences only. Checked studies attribute under half of the gap to unresolved V genes and leave the rest unexplained. That table is the source of V, J and clone size, and D and trimming were worked out from the DNA. Within this sample are about 120,000 clones, with around 85% of them counted one time only. The ten largest clones represent under 5% of the sample.

Collaborating institutions collected whole blood in K2EDTA tubes following their own protocols. For TCRbeta analysis, collaborator samples were shipped as frozen whole blood, as isolated PBMCs, or as DNA extracted from either sample type. This receptor was taken from a man aged 55 to 70 with acute or convalescent COVID-19. The sample taken for sequencing was peripheral blood. The rearrangement joined TRBV30 to TRBJ2-3, and 7 bases in between align with TRBD2. The DNA is as follows: TGTGCCTGGAGTGGCGGGAGCTCCGATACGCAGTATTTT. Its translation is CAWSGGSSDTQYF.